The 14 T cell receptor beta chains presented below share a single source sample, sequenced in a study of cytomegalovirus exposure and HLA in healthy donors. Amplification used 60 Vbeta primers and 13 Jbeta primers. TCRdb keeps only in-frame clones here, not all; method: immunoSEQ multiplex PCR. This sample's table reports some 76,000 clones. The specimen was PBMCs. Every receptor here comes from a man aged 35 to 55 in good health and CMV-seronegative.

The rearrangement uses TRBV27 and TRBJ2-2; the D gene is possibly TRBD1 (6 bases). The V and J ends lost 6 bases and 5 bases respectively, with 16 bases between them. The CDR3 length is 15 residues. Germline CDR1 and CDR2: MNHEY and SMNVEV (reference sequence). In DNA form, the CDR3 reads TGTGCCAGCAGACCTCTAGGGGGAGAAACCGGGGAGCTGTTTTTT. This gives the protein CASRPLGGETGELFF.

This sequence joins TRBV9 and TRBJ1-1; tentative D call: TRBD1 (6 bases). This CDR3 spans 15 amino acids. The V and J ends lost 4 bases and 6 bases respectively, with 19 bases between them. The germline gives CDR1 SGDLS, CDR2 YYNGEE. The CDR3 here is CASSILQGIVSEAFF. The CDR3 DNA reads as TGTGCCAGCAGCATCCTACAGGGTATCGTATCTGAAGCTTTCTTT.

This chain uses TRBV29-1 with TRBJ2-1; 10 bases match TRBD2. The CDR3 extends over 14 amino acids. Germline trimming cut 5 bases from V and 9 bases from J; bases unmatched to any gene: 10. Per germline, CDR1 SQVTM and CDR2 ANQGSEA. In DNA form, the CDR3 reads TGCAGCGTTAAGACTAGCGGGTCGGGAGGTGAGCAGTTCTTC. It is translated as CSVKTSGSGGEQFF.

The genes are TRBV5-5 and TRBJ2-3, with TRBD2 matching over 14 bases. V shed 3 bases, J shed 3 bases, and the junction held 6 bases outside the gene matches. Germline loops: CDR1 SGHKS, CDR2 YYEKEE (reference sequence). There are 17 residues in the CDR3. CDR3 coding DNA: TGTGCCAGCAGCTCCCGGACTAGCGGGAGGAGAACAGATACGCAGTATTTT. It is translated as CASSSRTSGRRTDTQYF. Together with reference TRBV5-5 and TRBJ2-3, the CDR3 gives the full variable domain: DAGVTQSPTHLIKTRGQQVTLRCSPISGHKSVSWYQQVLGQGPQFIFQYYEKEERGRGNFPDRFSARQFPNYSSELNVNALLLGDSALYLCASSSRTSGRRTDTQYFGPGTRLTVL.

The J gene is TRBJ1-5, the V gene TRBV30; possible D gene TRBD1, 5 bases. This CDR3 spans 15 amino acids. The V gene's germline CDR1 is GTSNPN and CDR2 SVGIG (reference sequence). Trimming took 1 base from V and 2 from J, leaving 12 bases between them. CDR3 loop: CAWSAGLSGNQPQHF. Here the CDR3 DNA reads TGTGCCTGGAGTGCAGGGTTGTCTGGCAATCAGCCCCAGCATTTT. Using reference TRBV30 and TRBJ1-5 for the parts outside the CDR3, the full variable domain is SQTIHQWPATLVQPVGSPLSLECTVEGTSNPNLYWYRQAAGRGLQLLFYSVGIGQISSEVPQNLSASRPQDRQFILSSKKLLLSDSGFYLCAWSAGLSGNQPQHFGDGTRLSIL.

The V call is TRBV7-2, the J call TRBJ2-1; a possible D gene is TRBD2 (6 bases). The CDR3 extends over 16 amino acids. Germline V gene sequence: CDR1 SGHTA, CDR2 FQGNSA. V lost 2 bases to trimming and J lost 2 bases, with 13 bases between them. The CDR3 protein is CASSLRAGNAYNEQFF. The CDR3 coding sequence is TGTGCCAGCAGCTTAAGAGCGGGCAACGCCTACAATGAGCAGTTCTTC. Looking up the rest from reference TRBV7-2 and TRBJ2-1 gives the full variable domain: GAGVSQSPSNKVTEKGKDVELRCDPISGHTALYWYRQSLGQGLEFLIYFQGNSAPDKSGLPSDRFSAERTGGSVSTLTIQRTQQEDSAVYLCASSLRAGNAYNEQFFGPGTRLTVL.

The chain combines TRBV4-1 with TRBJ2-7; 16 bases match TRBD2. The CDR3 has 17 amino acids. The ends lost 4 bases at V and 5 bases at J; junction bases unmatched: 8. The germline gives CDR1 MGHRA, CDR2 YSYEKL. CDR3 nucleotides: TGCGCCAGCAGCCTTCCACCAGGGACTAGCGGGGGGGACGAGCAGTACTTC. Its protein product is CASSLPPGTSGGDEQYF.

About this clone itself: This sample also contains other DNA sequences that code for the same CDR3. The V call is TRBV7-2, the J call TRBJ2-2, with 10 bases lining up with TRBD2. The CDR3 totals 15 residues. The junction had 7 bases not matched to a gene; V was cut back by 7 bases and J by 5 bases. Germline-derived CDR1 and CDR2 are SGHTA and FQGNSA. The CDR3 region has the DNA TGTGCCAGCAAAGCGGGGGGGCCACATACCGGGGAGCTGTTTTTT. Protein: CASKAGGPHTGELFF.

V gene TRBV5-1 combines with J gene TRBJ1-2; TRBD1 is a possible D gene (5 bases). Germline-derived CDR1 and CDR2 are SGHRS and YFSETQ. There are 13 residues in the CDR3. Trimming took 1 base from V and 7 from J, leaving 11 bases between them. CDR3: CASSLLGLSGYTF. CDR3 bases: TGCGCCAGCAGCTTGTTGGGGCTTTCTGGCTACACCTTC.

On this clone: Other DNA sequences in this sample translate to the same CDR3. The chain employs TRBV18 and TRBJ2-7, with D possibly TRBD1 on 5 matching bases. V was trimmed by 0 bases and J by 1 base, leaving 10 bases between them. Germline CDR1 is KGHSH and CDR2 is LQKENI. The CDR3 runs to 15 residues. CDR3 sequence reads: CASSPPSRDSYEQYF. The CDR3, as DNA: TGTGCCAGCTCACCACCGAGCAGGGATTCCTACGAGCAGTACTTC.

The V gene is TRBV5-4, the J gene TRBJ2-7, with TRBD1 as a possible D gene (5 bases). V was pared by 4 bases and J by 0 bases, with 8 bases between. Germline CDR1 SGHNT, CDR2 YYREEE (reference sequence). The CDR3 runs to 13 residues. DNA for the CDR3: TGTGCCAGCAGCCCAGGGTACTCCTACGAGCAGTACTTC. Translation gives CASSPGYSYEQYF.

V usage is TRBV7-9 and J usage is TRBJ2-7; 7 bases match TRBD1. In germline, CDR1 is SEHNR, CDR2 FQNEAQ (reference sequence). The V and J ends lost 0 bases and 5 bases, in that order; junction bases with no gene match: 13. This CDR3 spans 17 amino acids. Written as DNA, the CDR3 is TGTGCCAGCAGCTTAGCTGAACTGGGTTCAGGGGGAGACGAGCAGTACTTC. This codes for CASSLAELGSGGDEQYF.

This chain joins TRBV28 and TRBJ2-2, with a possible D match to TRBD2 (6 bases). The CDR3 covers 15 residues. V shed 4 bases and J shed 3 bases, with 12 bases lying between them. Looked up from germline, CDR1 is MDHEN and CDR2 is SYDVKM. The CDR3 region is CASSSRAGYTGELFF. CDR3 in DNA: TGTGCCAGCAGTTCCAGGGCGGGGTACACCGGGGAGCTGTTTTTT.

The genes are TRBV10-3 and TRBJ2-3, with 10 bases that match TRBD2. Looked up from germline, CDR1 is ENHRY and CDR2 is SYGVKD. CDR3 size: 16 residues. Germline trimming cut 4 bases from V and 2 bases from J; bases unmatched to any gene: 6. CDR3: CAISGLAGAHTDTQYF. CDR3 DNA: TGTGCCATCAGTGGGCTAGCGGGAGCTCACACAGATACGCAGTATTTT.